This T cell receptor (beta chain) was identified during a study of T-cell reconstitution after alpha-beta-depleted transplantation in children listed by TCRdb under 2016. General notes on the study: Using TCR repertoire profiling, the study quantitatively followed how T-cell immune reconstitution unfolded in children after TCRalphabeta/CD19-depleted allogeneic hematopoietic cell transplantation.

The germline V gene (reference sequence) yields GTSNPN for CDR1 and SVGIG for CDR2. Spanning cysteine to phenylalanine, the CDR3 consists of 15 amino acids. Only the CDR3 region is kept as DNA, spanning 45 bases read in frame from base 1. Deletion took 0 bases off V and 0 bases off J, with a span of 11 bases between the germline ends. Library preparation was by PCR. The instrument was an Illumina HiSeq 2500. Molecular barcoding was employed in the preparation of TCR libraries, with unique molecular identifiers being used to normalize TCRbeta repertoire quantification. TCRdb's own reprocessing of the public reads used fastp at Q25 and MiXCR and kept productive beta chains. Here each entry gathers all rows of one CDR3 protein and keeps the most common genes and DNA. In all, the sample holds a few hundred thousand distinct CDR3 sequences, and around 9.7% of those were seen once. The ten largest clonotypes hold less than 6% of the sample.

Ten or more counts support this clonotype. Its antigen has not been determined. No quality values exist for individual bases; no much larger clone is one base distant. Sequencing used PBMCs from the stem cell graft donor, obtained from the stem cell graft. The sequence is built from TRBV30 and TRBJ1-1, with the D gene not clear enough to name. The sequence was collected from a human donor who donated a stem cell graft to a child with SCID. The sequence in DNA is TGTGCCTGGAGTGTTATGCGTGTTGTGAACACTGAAGCTTTCTTT. This translates into CAWSVMRVVNTEAFF.